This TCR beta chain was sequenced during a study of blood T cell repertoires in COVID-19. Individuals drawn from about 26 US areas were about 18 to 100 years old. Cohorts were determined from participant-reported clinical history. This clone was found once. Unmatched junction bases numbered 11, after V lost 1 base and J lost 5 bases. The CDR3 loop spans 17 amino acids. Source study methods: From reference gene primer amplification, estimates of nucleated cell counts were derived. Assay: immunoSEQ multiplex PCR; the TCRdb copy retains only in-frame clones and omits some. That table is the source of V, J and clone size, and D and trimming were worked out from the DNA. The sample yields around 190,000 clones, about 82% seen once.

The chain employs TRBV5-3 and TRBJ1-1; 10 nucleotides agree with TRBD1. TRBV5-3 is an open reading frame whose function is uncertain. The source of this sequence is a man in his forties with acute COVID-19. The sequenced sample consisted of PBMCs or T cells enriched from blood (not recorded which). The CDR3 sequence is CARSLKGQGRLETEAFF. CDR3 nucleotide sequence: TGTGCCAGAAGCTTGAAGGGACAGGGGCGGCTGGAAACTGAAGCTTTCTTT.